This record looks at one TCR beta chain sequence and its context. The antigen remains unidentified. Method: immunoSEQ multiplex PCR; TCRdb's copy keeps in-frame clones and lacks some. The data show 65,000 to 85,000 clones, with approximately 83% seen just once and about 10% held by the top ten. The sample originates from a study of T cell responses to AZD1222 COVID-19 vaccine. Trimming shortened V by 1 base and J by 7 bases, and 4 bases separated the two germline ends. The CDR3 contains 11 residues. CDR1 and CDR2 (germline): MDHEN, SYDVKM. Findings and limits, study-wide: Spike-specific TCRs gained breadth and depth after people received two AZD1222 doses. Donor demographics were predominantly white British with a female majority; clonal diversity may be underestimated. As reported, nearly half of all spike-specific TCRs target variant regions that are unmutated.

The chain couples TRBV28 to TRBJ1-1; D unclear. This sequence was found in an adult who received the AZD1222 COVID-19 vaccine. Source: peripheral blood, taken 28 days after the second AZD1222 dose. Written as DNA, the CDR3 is TGTGCCAGCAGTTTATTCCTTGAAGCTTTCTTT. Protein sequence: CASSLFLEAFF.